This TCR beta chain originates from a study of T-cell reconstitution after alpha-beta-depleted transplantation in children. Study results and limitations: The main origin of T-cell counts and diversity one year after transplant was newly produced T cells.

This clonotype was observed many times. The antigen is not known. This CDR3 comprises 13 residues. Germline V gives CDR1 SGHRS, CDR2 YFSETQ. V lost 4 bases and J 4 bases, leaving 9 bases between the germline ends. Construction of the TCRbeta library involved unique molecular identifiers. TCRdb reprocessed the PCR reads with MiXCR, giving one entry per CDR3 protein. The profile covers about 540,000 distinct CDR3 sequences, with 25% to 30% appearing a single time and around 36% taken by the ten largest. This receptor was identified in a boy in the first two years of life with Wiskott-Aldrich syndrome, due to receive a stem cell transplant. This chain connects TRBV5-1 to TRBJ2-1; TRBD1 might be the D (6 bases). The sample here was PBMCs, taken before TCRalphabeta/CD19-depleted stem cell transplant. CDR3 sequence (DNA): TGCGCCAGCAGCGAACAGGGTTACAATGAGCAGTTCTTC. This sequence encodes CASSEQGYNEQFF.